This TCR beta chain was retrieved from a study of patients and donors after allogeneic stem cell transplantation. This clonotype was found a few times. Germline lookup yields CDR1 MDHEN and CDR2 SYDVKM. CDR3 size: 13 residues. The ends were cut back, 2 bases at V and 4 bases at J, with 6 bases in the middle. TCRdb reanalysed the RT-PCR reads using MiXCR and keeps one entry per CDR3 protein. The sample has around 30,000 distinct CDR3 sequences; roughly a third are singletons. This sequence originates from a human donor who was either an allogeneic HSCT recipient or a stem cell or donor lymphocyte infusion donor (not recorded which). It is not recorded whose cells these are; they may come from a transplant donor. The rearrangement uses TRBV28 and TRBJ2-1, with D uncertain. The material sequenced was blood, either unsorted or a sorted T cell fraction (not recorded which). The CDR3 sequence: CASSLQRYNEQFF. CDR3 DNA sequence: TGTGCCAGCAGTTTACAACGGTACAATGAGCAGTTCTTC.